This TCR beta chain was obtained from a study of T cells in Graves' hyperthyroidism and ophthalmopathy. This CDR3 region has 16 residues. Germline trimming cut 4 bases from V and 4 bases from J; bases unmatched to any gene: 7. Looked up from germline, CDR1 is DFQATT and CDR2 is SNEGSKA (reference sequence). Graves' hyperthyroidism was deemed stable given no ophthalmopathy progression within 18 months. This clonotype turned up a few times. The antigen is not known. Whole-study findings and limits: Most thyroid clonotypes with frequency above 0.001 were detected in blood.

Template material for amplifying TCR beta CDR3 regions consisted of RNA transcripts. The TCR CDR3 was amplified in a first-round RT-PCR using the HTBI primer set. A single record per CDR3 protein comes from TCRdb applying MiXCR to the multiplex PCR reads. The profile covers a few hundred thousand distinct CDR3 sequences, with 15% to 20% appearing a single time and less than 65% taken by the ten largest. The gene calls are TRBV20-1 and TRBJ2-1; TRBD2 matches 13 bases. The receptor's source is a woman between 45 and 60 years old with Graves' hyperthyroidism. The sample was blood. The CDR3 DNA follows: TGCAGTGCTAAACCCGGGACTAGCGGGACATACAATGAGCAGTTCTTC. Translated: CSAKPGTSGTYNEQFF.